The 10 T cell receptor beta chains below all came from one sample that was sequenced in a study of shared clonotypes between healthy human individuals. The protocol was immunoSEQ multiplex PCR, while the TCRdb copy is restricted to in-frame clones and leaves out a portion. The top ten hold approximately 1.2% of the sample, which has 1.5 million to 2.5 million clones, over 85% seen once. Positive CCR7 selection of CD45RO-negative cells yielded the naive CD8 cells, and terminally differentiated effector memory CD45RA+ cells were excluded. Sequencing input: naive CD8+ T cells sorted from blood. These receptors originate from a young man in good health.

This clone appeared once. J is TRBJ1-2 and V is TRBV9; D is uncertain. V was clipped by 4 bases and J by 3 bases, with 16 bases between them. The germline V gene encodes CDR1 SGDLS and CDR2 YYNGEE. The CDR3 is 15 residues long. CDR3 sequence (DNA): TGTGCCAGCAGCTATGAGGCCGGATGGGACTATGGCTACACCTTC. It translates to CASSYEAGWDYGYTF.

The chain is built from TRBV5-1 and TRBJ2-1; 10 positions match TRBD1. The length of the CDR3 is 15 residues. V was clipped by 6 bases and J by 2 bases; unmatched bases: 5. Per germline, CDR1 SGHRS and CDR2 YFSETQ. DNA of the CDR3: TGCGCCAGCACCCCGACAGGGGGCCCCTACAATGAGCAGTTCTTC. This codes for CASTPTGGPYNEQFF.

The chain recombines TRBV29-1 with TRBJ2-7, with D maybe TRBD1 (6 bases). V gave up 5 bases and J gave up 3 bases, with 14 bases separating them. The CDR3 totals 13 residues. Germline lookup yields CDR1 SQVTM and CDR2 ANQGSEA. The CDR3 region is CSVYTGPLYEQYF. CDR3 DNA sequence: TGCAGCGTTTACACAGGGCCTCTCTACGAGCAGTACTTC.

This chain links TRBV10-1 with TRBJ2-3; the D gene is possibly TRBD1 (6 bases). V was trimmed by 3 bases and J by 0 bases, leaving 13 bases between them. The CDR3 extends over 16 amino acids. Germline V gene sequence: CDR1 WNHNN, CDR2 SYGVQD (reference sequence). The CDR3 loop is CASSDRTEASTDTQYF. In DNA, the CDR3 is TGCGCCAGCAGTGATCGGACAGAAGCTAGCACAGATACGCAGTATTTT.

The rearrangement joins TRBV10-1 to TRBJ1-4; possible D gene TRBD1, 5 bases. V lost 0 bases and J 6 bases, leaving 8 bases between the germline ends. CDR1 and CDR2 from the germline V gene are WNHNN and SYGVQD (reference sequence). CDR3 length: 14 residues. Here the CDR3 reads CASSESRGDEKLFF. CDR3 DNA sequence: TGCGCCAGCAGTGAGTCAAGGGGCGATGAAAAACTGTTTTTT.

The chain recombines TRBV27 with TRBJ2-1, with D perhaps TRBD1 (5 bases). Germline CDR1 reads MNHEY; CDR2 reads SMNVEV (reference sequence). V lost 5 bases to trimming and J lost 8 bases, with 10 bases between them. The CDR3 is 12 amino acids. The CDR3 DNA sequence: TGTGCCAGCAGTACTCAGGGTTATGAGCAGTTCTTC. Amino acid sequence: CASSTQGYEQFF.

This sequence joins TRBV7-9 and TRBJ2-4; maybe TRBD2 (6 bases). The CDR3 covers 17 residues. The V and J ends lost 4 bases and 1 base respectively, with 17 bases between them. Germline loops: CDR1 SEHNR, CDR2 FQNEAQ (reference sequence). The CDR3 bases are TGTGCCAGCAGCTCCACTATTATTGGGAGGGCCAAAAACATTCAGTACTTC. This gives the protein CASSSTIIGRAKNIQYF. Together with reference TRBV7-9 and TRBJ2-4, the CDR3 gives the full variable domain: DTGVSQNPRHKITKRGQNVTFRCDPISEHNRLYWYRQTLGQGPEFLTYFQNEAQLEKSRLLSDRFSAERPKGSFSTLEIQRTEQGDSAMYLCASSSTIIGRAKNIQYFGAGTRLSVL.

This sequence joins TRBV18 and TRBJ2-1, with D uncertain. Per germline, CDR1 KGHSH and CDR2 LQKENI. V was trimmed by 5 bases and J by 8 bases, leaving 10 bases between them. The CDR3 totals 12 residues. CDR3 loop: CASSNALDEQFF. The DNA of the CDR3 is TGTGCCAGCTCAAATGCCTTGGATGAGCAGTTCTTC.

This rearrangement joins TRBV6-6 to TRBJ1-2, with D perhaps TRBD1 (5 bases). CDR3 size: 14 residues. Trimming took off 6 bases at V and 1 base at J, with 12 bases between the two ends. Germline CDR1 reads MNHNY; CDR2 reads SVGAGI (reference sequence). The DNA for the CDR3 is TGTGCCAGCAGCTCCTTCGACAGTAACTATGGCTACACCTTC. It is translated as CASSSFDSNYGYTF.

The chain recombines TRBV5-8 with TRBJ1-1; D uncertain. Deletions cut 0 bases from V and 0 bases from J, with 6 bases between. Germline V lookup: CDR1 SGHTS, CDR2 YDEGEE. This CDR3 comprises 14 residues. The CDR3 loop reads CASSLVFMNTEAFF. The CDR3 bases are TGTGCCAGCAGCTTGGTTTTCATGAACACTGAAGCTTTCTTT.